This T cell receptor beta chain was obtained from a study of T cell therapy after organ transplantation. Regarding the study as a whole: Both transferred clonotypes and endogenous ones absent from products apparently reconstituted.

Assay used: immunoSEQ multiplex PCR; TCRdb lists only in-frame clones, some missing. The table shows 2,000 to 2,500 clones, with 75% to 95% occurring only once. Comments on this clone: Antigen unknown.

Per the germline V gene, CDR1 is SGDLS and CDR2 is YYNGEE. V lost 0 bases and J lost 8, with 6 bases in between. This CDR3 has 12 amino acids. The specimen comprised CD8+ T cells from blood, sampled before autologous CMV-specific T cell therapy. The receptor's source is a human patient who had received a solid organ transplant and had CMV disease. J is TRBJ2-1 and V is TRBV9; unclear D gene. CDR3 DNA sequence: TGTGCCAGCAGCGTAGTGTGGTATGAGCAGTTCTTC. This sequence encodes CASSVVWYEQFF.